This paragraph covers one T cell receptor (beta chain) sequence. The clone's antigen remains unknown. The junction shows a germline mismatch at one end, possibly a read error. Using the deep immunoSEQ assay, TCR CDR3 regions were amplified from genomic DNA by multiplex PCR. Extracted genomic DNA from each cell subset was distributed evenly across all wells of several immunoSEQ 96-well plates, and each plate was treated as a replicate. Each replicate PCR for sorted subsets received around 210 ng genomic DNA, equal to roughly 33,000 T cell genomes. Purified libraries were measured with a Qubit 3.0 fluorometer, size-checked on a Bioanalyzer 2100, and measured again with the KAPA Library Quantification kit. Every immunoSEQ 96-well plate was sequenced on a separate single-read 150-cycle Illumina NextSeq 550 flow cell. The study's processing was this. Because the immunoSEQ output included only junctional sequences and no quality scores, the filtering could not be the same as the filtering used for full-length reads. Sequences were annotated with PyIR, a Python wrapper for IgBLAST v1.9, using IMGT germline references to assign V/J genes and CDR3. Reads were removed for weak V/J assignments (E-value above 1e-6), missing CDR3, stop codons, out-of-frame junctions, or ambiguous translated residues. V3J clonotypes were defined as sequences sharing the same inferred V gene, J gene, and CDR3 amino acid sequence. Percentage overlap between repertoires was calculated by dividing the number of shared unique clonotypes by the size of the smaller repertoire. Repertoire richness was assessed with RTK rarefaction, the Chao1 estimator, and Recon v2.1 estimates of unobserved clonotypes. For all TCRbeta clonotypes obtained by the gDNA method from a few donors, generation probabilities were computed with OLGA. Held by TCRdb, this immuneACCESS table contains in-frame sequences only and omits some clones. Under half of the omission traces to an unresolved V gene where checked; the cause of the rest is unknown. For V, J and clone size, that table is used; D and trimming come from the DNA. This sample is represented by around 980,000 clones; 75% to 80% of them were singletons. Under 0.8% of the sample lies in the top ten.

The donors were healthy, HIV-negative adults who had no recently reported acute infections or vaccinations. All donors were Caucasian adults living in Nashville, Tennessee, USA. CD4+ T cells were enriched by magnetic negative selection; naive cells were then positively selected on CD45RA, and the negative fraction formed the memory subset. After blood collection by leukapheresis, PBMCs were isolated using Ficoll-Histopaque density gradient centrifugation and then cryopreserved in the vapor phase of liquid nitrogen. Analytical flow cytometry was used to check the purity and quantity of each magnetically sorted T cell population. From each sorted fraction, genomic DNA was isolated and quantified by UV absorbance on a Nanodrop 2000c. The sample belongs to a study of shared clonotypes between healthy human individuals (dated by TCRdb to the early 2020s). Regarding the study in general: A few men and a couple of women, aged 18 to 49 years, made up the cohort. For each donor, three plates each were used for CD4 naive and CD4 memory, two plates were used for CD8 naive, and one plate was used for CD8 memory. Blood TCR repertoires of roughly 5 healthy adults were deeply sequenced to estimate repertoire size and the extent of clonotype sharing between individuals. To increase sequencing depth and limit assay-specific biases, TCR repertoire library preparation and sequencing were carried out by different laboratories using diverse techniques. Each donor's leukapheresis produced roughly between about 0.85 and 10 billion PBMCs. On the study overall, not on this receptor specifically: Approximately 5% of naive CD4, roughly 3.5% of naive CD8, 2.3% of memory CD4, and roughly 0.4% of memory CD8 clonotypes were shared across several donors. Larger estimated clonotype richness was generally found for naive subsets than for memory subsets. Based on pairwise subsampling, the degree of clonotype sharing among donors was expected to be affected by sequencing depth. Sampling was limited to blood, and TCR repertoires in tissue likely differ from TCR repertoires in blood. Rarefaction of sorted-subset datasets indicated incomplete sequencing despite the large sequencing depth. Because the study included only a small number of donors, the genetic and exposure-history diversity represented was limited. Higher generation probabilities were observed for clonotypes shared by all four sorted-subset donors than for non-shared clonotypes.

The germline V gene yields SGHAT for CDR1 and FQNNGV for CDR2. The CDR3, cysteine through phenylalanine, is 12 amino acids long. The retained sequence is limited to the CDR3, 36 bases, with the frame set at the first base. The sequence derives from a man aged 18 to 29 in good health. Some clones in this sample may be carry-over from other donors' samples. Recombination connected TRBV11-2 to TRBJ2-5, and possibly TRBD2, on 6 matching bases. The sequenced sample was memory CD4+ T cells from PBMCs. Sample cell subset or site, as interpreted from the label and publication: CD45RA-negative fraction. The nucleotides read TGTGCCAGCAGCTTAGGTCACGCGGGGCGGGACTTC. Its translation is CASSLGHAGRDF.